The subject of this entry is one T cell receptor (beta chain). Its antigen is unidentified. It was the approximately 110-subject validation cohort, separate from the approximately 700-subject first cohort, to which the donors belonged. The data are from a study of cytomegalovirus exposure and HLA in healthy donors. General observations from the study: The CMV antigen specificity of a few CMV-associated chains was confirmed through in vitro analysis. 150 or so TCR beta chains were listed as cytomegalovirus-associated.

Germline CDR1 SEHNR, CDR2 FQNEAQ (reference sequence). The CDR3 consists of 14 residues. V trimming: 6 bases; J trimming: 6 bases; junction bases outside the gene matches: 8. Clones were read by immunoSEQ multiplex PCR, and TCRdb kept only the in-frame ones, dropping some. The sample yields some 150,000 clones, approximately 88% seen once. The specimen sequenced was PBMCs. The source of this sequence is a woman aged 18-30 years in good health and CMV-seropositive. V usage is TRBV7-9 and J usage is TRBJ2-7; 10 positions agree with TRBD1. The CDR3 reads CASSTDRGRSEQYF. The CDR3 DNA reads TGTGCCAGCAGTACAGACAGGGGGCGGTCCGAGCAGTACTTC. The full variable domain, rest sourced from reference TRBV7-9 and TRBJ2-7, is DTGVSQNPRHKITKRGQNVTFRCDPISEHNRLYWYRQTLGQGPEFLTYFQNEAQLEKSRLLSDRFSAERPKGSFSTLEIQRTEQGDSAMYLCASSTDRGRSEQYFGPGTRLTVT.